Presented here are 28 T cell receptor beta chains from one specimen sequenced in a study of cytomegalovirus exposure and HLA in healthy donors. PCR amplification relied on 60 Vbeta primers (plus 13 Jbeta primers). Here immunoSEQ multiplex PCR was the method, and the copy in TCRdb shows in-frame clones only, minus some. Of 150,000 or so clones in the sample, about three quarters were seen once. The sequenced sample was PBMCs. These receptors were collected from a girl between 10 and 17 years old in good health and CMV-seronegative.

The V and J genes are TRBV18 and TRBJ1-5, with D maybe TRBD1 (6 bases). Germline V gene data show CDR1 as KGHSH and CDR2 as LQKENI. V was cut by 3 bases and J by 3 bases, with 12 bases left in between. The CDR3 has 15 amino acids. CDR3 region: CASSPTGQPNQPQHF. The DNA of the CDR3 is TGTGCCAGCTCACCGACAGGACAGCCCAATCAGCCCCAGCATTTT.

The chain carries TRBV6-1 and TRBJ1-5; no firm D call. The germline V and J ends were trimmed by 0 bases and 9 bases, with 12 bases remaining between them. This CDR3 is 14 amino acids long. The germline V gene encodes CDR1 MNHNS and CDR2 SASEGT. The CDR3 sequence: CASSEARIPGPQHF. In DNA, the CDR3 is TGTGCCAGCAGTGAAGCGAGAATCCCCGGGCCCCAGCATTTT.

This clone was counted once. V and J are TRBV13 and TRBJ2-6; D gene unclear. CDR3 length: 17 amino acids. Trimming shortened V by 4 bases and J by 2 bases, and 15 bases separated the two germline ends. Germline lookup yields CDR1 PRHDT and CDR2 FYEKMQ (reference sequence). The CDR3 DNA reads as TGTGCCAGCAGCTCCAGTAGCCCGGTGGCTGGGGCCAACGTCCTGACTTTC. It yields the protein CASSSSSPVAGANVLTF.

The J gene is TRBJ2-5, the V gene TRBV18; weak D call: TRBD2 (5 bases). The CDR3 sequence is 15 residues long. V lost 0 bases and J lost 5, with 13 bases in between. The germline V gene encodes CDR1 KGHSH and CDR2 LQKENI. The CDR3: CASSPPGFRGETQYF. CDR3 bases: TGTGCCAGCTCACCACCAGGTTTTAGAGGGGAGACCCAGTACTTC.

This rearrangement joins TRBV14 to TRBJ2-7; maybe TRBD1 (7 bases). There are 16 residues in the CDR3. Trimming removed 2 bases at V and 4 bases at J, with 18 bases between. Germline CDR1 SGHDN, CDR2 FVKESK. The CDR3 sequence: CASSQWVSGGLYEQYF. Here the CDR3 DNA reads TGTGCCAGCAGCCAATGGGTATCAGGGGGACTTTACGAGCAGTACTTC.

This clone was seen a few times. The V gene is TRBV29-1, the J gene TRBJ1-2; perhaps TRBD1 as D (6 bases). Germline V gene lookup returns CDR1 SQVTM and CDR2 ANQGSEA. Trimming removed 4 bases from V and 2 bases from J, with 8 bases in between. CDR3 length: 12 amino acids. CDR3 coding DNA: TGCAGCGTTGCTCAGGGGAACTATGGCTACACCTTC. Protein: CSVAQGNYGYTF.

The chain joins TRBV6-1 to TRBJ2-2; 13 positions agree with TRBD2. In germline, CDR1 is MNHNS, CDR2 SASEGT. The CDR3 length is 17 residues. The junction had 4 bases not matched to a gene; V was cut back by 4 bases and J by 2 bases. CDR3 loop: CASSATSGGPNTGELFF. The CDR3 nucleotides are TGTGCCAGCAGTGCGACTAGCGGGGGGCCCAACACCGGGGAGCTGTTTTTT.

This clone has just a few counts. The rearrangement uses TRBV6-5 and TRBJ2-7; D unresolved. CDR1 is MNHEY, CDR2 SVGAGI, per germline. Trimming removed 5 bases from V and 0 bases from J, with 8 bases in between. There are 13 residues in the CDR3. The CDR3 reads CASSPPSSYEQYF. The DNA of the CDR3 is TGTGCCAGCAGTCCCCCGAGCTCCTACGAGCAGTACTTC.

The chain couples TRBV10-2 to TRBJ2-7; D not certain. The V end lost 0 bases, the J end lost 6 bases, and 6 bases lay between the germline ends. Per germline, CDR1 WSHSY and CDR2 SAAADI. CDR3 length: 12 amino acids. In DNA form, the CDR3 reads TGCGCCAGCAGTGAGTCGGGCCTCGAGCAGTACTTC. It specifies CASSESGLEQYF.

The J gene is TRBJ2-3, the V gene TRBV5-1; perhaps TRBD2 as D (6 bases). Per germline, CDR1 SGHRS and CDR2 YFSETQ. V was clipped by 8 bases and J by 2 bases, with 18 bases between them. This CDR3 comprises 15 residues. The CDR3 reads CARGLSGRATDTQYF. CDR3 DNA: TGCGCCAGGGGACTCAGCGGTAGGGCCACAGATACGCAGTATTTT.

The CDR3 nucleotides read TGTGCCAGCAATGCAGGGGTTAACTATGGCTACACCTTC. It is translated as CASNAGVNYGYTF. The rearrangement links TRBV6-5 to TRBJ1-2; maybe TRBD1 (6 bases). The CDR3 contains 13 residues. Trimming took 7 bases from V and 1 from J, leaving 10 bases between them. CDR1 is MNHEY, CDR2 SVGAGI, per germline.

The V call is TRBV11-2, the J call TRBJ2-4, with D possibly TRBD1 on 6 matching bases. V gave up 6 bases and J gave up 2 bases, with 14 bases separating them. The germline CDR1 and CDR2 sequences are SGHAT and FQNNGV. The CDR3 contains 15 residues. In DNA form, the CDR3 reads TGTGCCAGCAGAGATCCAGGGGTGTCCAAAAACATTCAGTACTTC. It translates to CASRDPGVSKNIQYF. The full variable domain, in which reference TRBV11-2 and TRBJ2-4 provide the parts outside the CDR3, is EAGVAQSPRYKIIEKRQSVAFWCNPISGHATLYWYQQILGQGPKLLIQFQNNGVVDDSQLPKDRFSAERLKGVDSTLKIQPAKLEDSAVYLCASRDPGVSKNIQYFGAGTRLSVL.

In this sample, this clone turned up a few times. This chain connects TRBV30 to TRBJ2-5; possibly TRBD2 for D (6 bases). CDR1 GTSNPN and CDR2 SVGIG come from the germline V gene (reference sequence). The CDR3 has 14 amino acids. Trimming stripped 5 bases from V and 2 bases from J, with 15 bases between. CDR3 loop: CAWQGYGRQETQYF. The CDR3 DNA follows: TGTGCCTGGCAGGGTTACGGGAGACAAGAGACCCAGTACTTC.

The V call is TRBV6-5, the J call TRBJ2-5, with 11 bases aligning to TRBD1. Germline V CDR1 and CDR2: MNHEY, SVGAGI. The trim removed 7 bases at V and 0 bases at J, leaving 4 bases unmatched. CDR3 length equals 15 residues. The CDR3 sequence is CASKGDRGYQETQYF. CDR3 nucleotide sequence: TGTGCCAGCAAGGGGGACAGGGGGTACCAAGAGACCCAGTACTTC.

This chain links TRBV30 with TRBJ1-5; the D gene is possibly TRBD1 (6 bases). This CDR3 has 13 residues. Germline V lookup: CDR1 GTSNPN, CDR2 SVGIG (reference sequence). V gave up 4 bases and J gave up 4 bases, with 11 bases separating them. CDR3 DNA: TGTGCCTGGAACAGGGTTATTAATCAGCCCCAGCATTTT. Its translation: CAWNRVINQPQHF. The full variable domain, completed using reference TRBV30 and TRBJ1-5, is SQTIHQWPATLVQPVGSPLSLECTVEGTSNPNLYWYRQAAGRGLQLLFYSVGIGQISSEVPQNLSASRPQDRQFILSSKKLLLSDSGFYLCAWNRVINQPQHFGDGTRLSIL.

The J gene is TRBJ2-7, the V gene TRBV11-2; 8 positions agree with TRBD2. V lost 7 bases to trimming and J lost 2 bases; unmatched junction nucleotides: 4. The CDR3 loop spans 13 amino acids. Germline V gene sequence: CDR1 SGHAT, CDR2 FQNNGV. The CDR3 DNA follows: TGTGCCAGCACGCTCGGGGGGGCCTACGAGCAGTACTTC. Residues: CASTLGGAYEQYF.

The chain combines TRBV6-1 with TRBJ2-1; 11 nucleotides line up with TRBD2. Germline V gene lookup returns CDR1 MNHNS and CDR2 SASEGT. This CDR3 is 15 amino acids long. Trimming took 6 bases from V and 5 from J; bases not matched to a gene: 6. The CDR3 sequence is CASRPGLAGDNEQFF. CDR3 bases: TGTGCCAGCAGACCCGGACTAGCGGGTGACAATGAGCAGTTCTTC.

The chain couples TRBV16 to TRBJ2-3; 7 positions match TRBD1. CDR1 and CDR2 from the germline V gene are KGHSY and FQNENV. The CDR3 covers 14 residues. Unmatched junction bases numbered 3, after V lost 0 bases and J lost 6 bases. For the CDR3, the DNA is TGTGCCAGCAGCCAATCCAGGGGGTCGGATACGCAGTATTTT. It encodes CASSQSRGSDTQYF.

V gene TRBV4-1 combines with J gene TRBJ1-5; the D is unclear. Deletions cut 4 bases from V and 3 bases from J, with 10 bases between. CDR3 length: 14 amino acids. Germline loops: CDR1 MGHRA, CDR2 YSYEKL. CDR3 sequence reads: CASSRPETNQPQHF. The CDR3 region has the DNA TGCGCCAGCAGCCGTCCGGAGACCAATCAGCCCCAGCATTTT.

V and J are TRBV5-5 and TRBJ1-1; 8 bases map to TRBD1. CDR1 and CDR2 (germline): SGHKS, YYEKEE (reference sequence). CDR3 length: 15 residues. Trimming cost V 4 bases and J 1 base; bases outside gene matches: 6. CDR3 sequence reads: CASSTGQDSNTEAFF. CDR3 in DNA: TGTGCCAGCAGCACGGGACAGGACTCGAACACTGAAGCTTTCTTT.

This chain's CDR3 is CASTRGGGSWETQYF. CDR3 DNA: TGTGCCAGCACGCGTGGGGGGGGGAGCTGGGAGACCCAGTACTTC. This chain joins TRBV27 and TRBJ2-5, with 7 bases aligning to TRBD2. This CDR3 has 15 amino acids. V was clipped by 7 bases and J by 5 bases; unmatched bases: 13. Germline V gene data show CDR1 as MNHEY and CDR2 as SMNVEV (reference sequence).

The chain uses TRBV18 and TRBJ2-6, with D uncertain. V was cut by 11 bases and J by 0 bases, with 29 bases left in between. CDR3 length: 20 amino acids. Germline CDR1 reads KGHSH; CDR2 reads LQKENI. CDR3 residues: CAGASELQKLLSSGANVLTF. The CDR3 coding sequence is TGTGCCGGCGCGAGCGAGCTGCAAAAACTGTTAAGCTCTGGGGCCAACGTCCTGACTTTC. Full variable domain (outside the CDR3, taken from reference TRBV18 and TRBJ2-6): NAGVMQNPRHLVRRRGQEARLRCSPMKGHSHVYWYRQLPEEGLKFMVYLQKENIIDESGMPKERFSAEFPKEGPSILRIQQVVRGDSAAYFCAGASELQKLLSSGANVLTFGAGSRLTVL.

The V call is TRBV7-8, the J call TRBJ1-1; the match to TRBD1 covers 8 bases. The CDR3 contains 16 residues. Trimming at V came to 4 bases and at J to 1 base, leaving 8 bases not matched to a gene. In germline, CDR1 is SGHVS, CDR2 FQNEAQ. The CDR3 nucleotides read TGTGCCAGCAGCTCCGGGACAGGAATCCCGAACACTGAAGCTTTCTTT. It is translated as CASSSGTGIPNTEAFF.

V gene TRBV18 combines with J gene TRBJ2-1; tentative D call: TRBD1 (5 bases). V was pared by 0 bases and J by 5 bases, with 14 bases between. In germline, CDR1 is KGHSH, CDR2 LQKENI. The CDR3 runs to 16 residues. The chain's CDR3 is CASSPPAQGLNNEQFF. CDR3 bases: TGTGCCAGCTCACCACCAGCTCAGGGCCTCAACAATGAGCAGTTCTTC. The variable domain in full, with the rest retrieved from reference TRBV18 and TRBJ2-1, is NAGVMQNPRHLVRRRGQEARLRCSPMKGHSHVYWYRQLPEEGLKFMVYLQKENIIDESGMPKERFSAEFPKEGPSILRIQQVVRGDSAAYFCASSPPAQGLNNEQFFGPGTRLTVL.

This chain uses TRBV6-1 with TRBJ1-2; D ambiguous. The length of the CDR3 is 14 residues. V lost 0 bases to trimming and J lost 7 bases, with 12 bases between them. CDR1 and CDR2 from the germline V gene are MNHNS and SASEGT. CDR3 nucleotide sequence: TGTGCCAGCAGTGAAGCATTGCGGGTTCCTGGCTACACCTTC. Encoded protein: CASSEALRVPGYTF.

The chain combines TRBV9 with TRBJ1-6, with D maybe TRBD1 (5 bases). Germline-derived CDR1 and CDR2 are SGDLS and YYNGEE. Trimming cost V 1 base and J 9 bases, with 11 bases left between them. The CDR3 is made up of 14 amino acids. The CDR3 DNA is TGTGCCAGCAGCGTAACGGGGGTCGGTTCACCCCTCCACTTT. Translated, it gives CASSVTGVGSPLHF.

This clone turned up a few times. This chain connects TRBV7-6 to TRBJ1-2; TRBD1 aligns across 7 bases. Germline V gene data show CDR1 as SGHVS and CDR2 as FNYEAQ. The CDR3 has 15 amino acids. V was pared by 5 bases and J by 3 bases, with 9 bases of the junction left unmatched. CDR3 residues: CASSGYRGVDYGYTF. CDR3 DNA sequence: TGTGCCAGCAGCGGGTACAGGGGAGTGGACTATGGCTACACCTTC.

This clone occurred a few times. J is TRBJ2-7 and V is TRBV11-1; weak D call: TRBD2 (5 bases). The germline gives CDR1 SGHAT, CDR2 FQDESV (reference sequence). The CDR3 spans 12 residues. Trimming shortened V by 1 base and J by 7 bases, and 8 bases separated the two germline ends. As DNA, the CDR3 is TGTGCCAGCAGCTTAGGGGGAGAAGAGCAGTACTTC. This translates into CASSLGGEEQYF.